One T cell receptor beta chain is described in this entry. The record originates from a study of blood T cell repertoires in COVID-19. The V segment lost 9 bases and the J segment 4 bases; nucleotides outside the gene matches: 12. This CDR3 comprises 14 residues. Germline V gene sequence: CDR1 LNHDA, CDR2 SQIVND (reference sequence). Method: immunoSEQ multiplex PCR; TCRdb's copy keeps in-frame clones and lacks some. The sample shows 85,000 to 130,000 clones, over 65% of them seen only once. The sample comprised peripheral blood. The source of this sequence is an older man with COVID-19, enrolled during active disease. This sequence joins TRBV19 and TRBJ2-7; 7 positions match TRBD2. The CDR3 coding sequence is TGTGCCAGCGCATCTAGCGGTCGTTTATACGAGCAGTACTTC. Translation gives CASASSGRLYEQYF.